This TCR beta chain came from a study of monozygotic twins with cystic fibrosis. As to this clone: What it binds is unknown.

Study outcomes and limitations: Monozygotic CF twin pairs shared significantly more nucleotide-identical clonotypes than unrelated CF individuals did.

Trimming removed 0 bases from V and 8 bases from J; junction bases left unmatched: 6. Germline V gene lookup returns CDR1 SGHRS and CDR2 YFSETQ. The CDR3 is made up of 16 amino acids. The assay was immunoSEQ multiplex PCR, and TCRdb's table has in-frame clones only and misses some. The repertoire holds some 14,000 clones, 95% to 99% seen once, with roughly 0.44% in the top ten. The sequence was collected from a girl aged 2-10 years with cystic fibrosis. The rearrangement uses TRBV5-1 and TRBJ2-1; 12 bases align to TRBD2. The specimen was blood. CDR3 DNA: TGCGCCAGCAGCTTGGCCGGACTAGCGGGAACCGATGAGCAGTTCTTC. It codes for CASSLAGLAGTDEQFF.